This T cell receptor beta chain is from a study of shared clonotypes between healthy human individuals. The CDR3 consists of 18 residues. Germline CDR1 reads KGHSH; CDR2 reads LQKENI. Trimming at V came to 3 bases and at J to 0 bases, leaving 9 bases not matched to a gene. The repertoire was sequenced with immunoSEQ multiplex PCR; TCRdb's copy has only in-frame clones and lacks some. Of 330,000 or so clones detected, roughly 70% appear once; the ten largest clones hold less than 11%. The TCR was taken from a man aged 25 to 40 in good health. This chain joins TRBV18 and TRBJ2-2; TRBD2 matches at 8 bases. The sample taken for sequencing was memory CD4+ T cells sorted from blood. Subset meaning: CD45RA-negative fraction. CDR3 amino acids: CASSPRSTGLANTGELFF. CDR3 DNA sequence: TGTGCCAGCTCACCCCGTTCGACGGGACTAGCGAACACCGGGGAGCTGTTTTTT.